The 19 T cell receptor beta chains given below trace back to one sample, sequenced in a study of untreated major depressive disorder. TCRdb's table, derived via immunoSEQ multiplex PCR, lists solely in-frame clones and lacks some. The table includes fewer than 25,000 clones, under 90% detected once. Sequenced material: CD4+ T cells from PBMCs. The receptors stem from a woman in her twenties or thirties in good health.

This chain connects TRBV19 to TRBJ2-7, with a weak D call TRBD1 (6 bases). This CDR3 has 14 residues. Trimming shortened V by 4 bases and J by 2 bases, and 12 bases separated the two germline ends. CDR1 LNHDA and CDR2 SQIVND come from the germline V gene (reference sequence). In DNA form, the CDR3 reads TGTGCCAGTAGTAGAGGGCAGGGGACCTACGAGCAGTACTTC. It translates to CASSRGQGTYEQYF.

The gene calls are TRBV7-2 and TRBJ2-7; D unresolved. The CDR3 is 13 residues long. Deletions cut 5 bases from V and 0 bases from J, with 8 bases between. Per the germline V gene, CDR1 is SGHTA and CDR2 is FQGNSA. The CDR3 sequence is CASSPGPSYEQYF. The CDR3 nucleotides are TGTGCCAGCAGCCCAGGACCCTCCTACGAGCAGTACTTC.

The chain carries TRBV19 and TRBJ2-2; D might be TRBD1 (6 bases). V lost 3 bases and J 7 bases, leaving 12 bases between the germline ends. CDR3 length: 14 residues. The germline V gene encodes CDR1 LNHDA and CDR2 SQIVND (reference sequence). Here the CDR3 DNA reads TGTGCCAGTAGTATTTCGACAGGCAGCGGGGAGCTGTTTTTT. Translated, it gives CASSISTGSGELFF.

J is TRBJ2-5 and V is TRBV18, with D possibly matching TRBD2 (6 bases). Germline V gene sequence: CDR1 KGHSH, CDR2 LQKENI. This CDR3 region has 13 residues. Trimming took off 4 bases at V and 2 bases at J, with 8 bases between the two ends. The CDR3 bases are TGTGCCAGCTCACGGGGGAGGCAAGAGACCCAGTACTTC. This sequence encodes CASSRGRQETQYF.

V usage is TRBV28 and J usage is TRBJ2-3, with TRBD2 matching 9 bases. Losses at the gene ends were 8 bases for V and 8 bases for J; bases not matched to a gene: 20. From germline, CDR1 is MDHEN and CDR2 SYDVKM. The CDR3 is 17 residues long. The CDR3 DNA reads TGTGCCAGCCGCGGGGCTAGCGGGATATTTACTAGGAGTACGCAGTATTTT. It codes for CASRGASGIFTRSTQYF.

This chain uses TRBV6-5 with TRBJ2-7, with 9 bases that match TRBD2. The V and J ends lost 0 bases and 4 bases, in that order; junction bases with no gene match: 4. Germline CDR1 and CDR2: MNHEY and SVGAGI. The CDR3 is made up of 15 amino acids. CDR3 nucleotides: TGTGCCAGCAGTTACTCGAGTAGCGGGAGTTACGAGCAGTACTTC. Its protein is CASSYSSSGSYEQYF.

The J gene is TRBJ1-1, the V gene TRBV5-1; no firm D call. Germline CDR1 is SGHRS and CDR2 is YFSETQ. V lost 0 bases and J lost 5, with 8 bases in between. CDR3 length: 13 amino acids. CDR3 residues: CASSLAKGTEAFF. DNA of the CDR3: TGCGCCAGCAGCTTGGCCAAAGGGACTGAAGCTTTCTTT.

The genes are TRBV7-2 and TRBJ1-2; TRBD1 matches 7 bases. Germline lookup yields CDR1 SGHTA and CDR2 FQGNSA. V gave up 4 bases and J gave up 4 bases; unmatched junction bases: 9. The CDR3 is 15 residues long. CDR3 sequence (DNA): TGTGCCAGCAGCTACACACAGGGGATCGGCTATGGCTACACCTTC. Its protein is CASSYTQGIGYGYTF.

The chain uses TRBV19 and TRBJ2-2; D gene unclear. CDR3 size: 13 residues. Germline V gene lookup returns CDR1 LNHDA and CDR2 SQIVND (reference sequence). V was pared by 1 base and J by 10 bases, with 10 bases between. In nucleotides, the CDR3 is TGTGCCAGTAGTATAGCCGTGGCTGAGGAGCTGTTTTTT. Translation gives CASSIAVAEELFF. Full variable domain (missing parts from reference TRBV19 and TRBJ2-2): DGGITQSPKYLFRKEGQNVTLSCEQNLNHDAMYWYRQDPGQGLRLIYYSQIVNDFQKGDIAEGYSVSREKKESFPLTVTSAQKNPTAFYLCASSIAVAEELFFGEGSRLTVL.

This clone was seen only once. The rearrangement uses TRBV27 and TRBJ2-2; D unresolved. With 8 bases removed from V and 2 bases from J, the gap between germline ends came to 15 bases. The germline CDR1 and CDR2 sequences are MNHEY and SMNVEV (reference sequence). The CDR3 is 15 residues long. The CDR3 DNA follows: TGTGCCAGCGGCAGGCCTACCGTTAACACCGGGGAGCTGTTTTTT. Amino acids: CASGRPTVNTGELFF.

J is TRBJ2-1 and V is TRBV29-1; TRBD2 matches 8 bases. This CDR3 region has 11 residues. Germline CDR1 SQVTM, CDR2 ANQGSEA. The V gene end was trimmed by 8 bases and the J gene end by 12 bases; junction bases not matched to a gene: 9. The CDR3 DNA sequence: TGCAGCCTGCGGGAGGCCCGTGGGCAGTTCTTC. Translated, it gives CSLREARGQFF.

CDR3 nucleotide sequence: TGTGCCAGCAGTTATATGCGACTCGGGGCTAGCGGTAGCACAGATACGCAGTATTTT. Its translation is CASSYMRLGASGSTDTQYF. The chain links TRBV27 to TRBJ2-3, with 7 positions matching TRBD2. The CDR3 consists of 19 residues. Per the germline V gene, CDR1 is MNHEY and CDR2 is SMNVEV (reference sequence). The V and J ends lost 4 bases and 0 bases, in that order; junction bases with no gene match: 16.

The chain combines TRBV11-2 with TRBJ2-7, with D possibly TRBD2 on 5 matching bases. Germline V lookup: CDR1 SGHAT, CDR2 FQNNGV. The CDR3 contains 13 residues. The ends were cut back, 3 bases at V and 1 base at J, with 7 bases in the middle. In DNA form, the CDR3 reads TGTGCCAGCAGCTTTGGACTTTCCTACGAGCAGTACTTC. It encodes CASSFGLSYEQYF.

J is TRBJ2-5 and V is TRBV30; D may match TRBD1 or TRBD2 (5 bases each). CDR1 and CDR2 (germline): GTSNPN, SVGIG (reference sequence). With 3 bases removed from V and 4 bases from J, the gap between germline ends came to 9 bases. There are 12 residues in the CDR3. CDR3 amino acids: CAWRTGLETQYF. CDR3 DNA sequence: TGTGCCTGGAGGACGGGGCTAGAGACCCAGTACTTC.

V usage is TRBV18 and J usage is TRBJ2-7; TRBD1 might be the D (6 bases). This CDR3 has 14 amino acids. Germline CDR1 and CDR2: KGHSH and LQKENI. The V gene lost 6 bases and the J gene lost 3 bases, with 15 bases spanning the gap. The CDR3: CASSPGTKGYEQYF. Here the CDR3 DNA reads TGTGCCAGCTCCCCCGGGACAAAGGGCTACGAGCAGTACTTC.

V and J are TRBV4-3 and TRBJ2-3; TRBD2 matches 10 bases. This CDR3 comprises 16 residues. After removal of 0 bases from V and 5 bases from J, the junction contained 5 bases not matched to a gene. Looked up from germline, CDR1 is LGHNA and CDR2 is YSLEER. The CDR3 loop is CASSQDLAGVGDTQYF. CDR3 nucleotides: TGCGCCAGCAGCCAAGACCTAGCGGGAGTGGGAGATACGCAGTATTTT.

The genes are TRBV5-4 and TRBJ2-7, with D possibly matching TRBD2 (5 bases). The V gene lost 1 base and the J gene lost 5 bases, with 13 bases spanning the gap. CDR1 is SGHNT and CDR2 is YYREEE in the germline V gene (reference sequence). The CDR3 spans 14 residues. Here the CDR3 reads CASSLPGSRNEQYF. The DNA of the CDR3 is TGTGCCAGCAGCTTGCCGGGATCAAGAAACGAGCAGTACTTC. Full variable domain (rest looked up from reference TRBV5-4 and TRBJ2-7): ETGVTQSPTHLIKTRGQQVTLRCSSQSGHNTVSWYQQALGQGPQFIFQYYREEENGRGNFPPRFSGLQFPNYSSELNVNALELDDSALYLCASSLPGSRNEQYFGPGTRLTVT.

The J gene is TRBJ2-1, the V gene TRBV6-1; D is possibly TRBD1 (5 bases). The CDR3 spans 16 residues. Germline V gene data show CDR1 as MNHNS and CDR2 as SASEGT. The V end lost 2 bases, the J end lost 4 bases, and 15 bases lay between the germline ends. DNA of the CDR3: TGTGCCAGCAGTGAAATCCAGGGCAGATCGTACAATGAGCAGTTCTTC. It is translated as CASSEIQGRSYNEQFF.

The chain recombines TRBV11-3 with TRBJ2-1; 10 bases are a match to TRBD1. Germline CDR1 and CDR2: SGHNT and YENEEA. The CDR3 sequence is 15 residues long. Trimming at V came to 0 bases and at J to 8 bases, leaving 4 bases not matched to a gene. CDR3 sequence: CASSLDGTGVYEQFF. CDR3 in DNA: TGTGCCAGCAGCTTAGACGGGACAGGGGTCTATGAGCAGTTCTTC.